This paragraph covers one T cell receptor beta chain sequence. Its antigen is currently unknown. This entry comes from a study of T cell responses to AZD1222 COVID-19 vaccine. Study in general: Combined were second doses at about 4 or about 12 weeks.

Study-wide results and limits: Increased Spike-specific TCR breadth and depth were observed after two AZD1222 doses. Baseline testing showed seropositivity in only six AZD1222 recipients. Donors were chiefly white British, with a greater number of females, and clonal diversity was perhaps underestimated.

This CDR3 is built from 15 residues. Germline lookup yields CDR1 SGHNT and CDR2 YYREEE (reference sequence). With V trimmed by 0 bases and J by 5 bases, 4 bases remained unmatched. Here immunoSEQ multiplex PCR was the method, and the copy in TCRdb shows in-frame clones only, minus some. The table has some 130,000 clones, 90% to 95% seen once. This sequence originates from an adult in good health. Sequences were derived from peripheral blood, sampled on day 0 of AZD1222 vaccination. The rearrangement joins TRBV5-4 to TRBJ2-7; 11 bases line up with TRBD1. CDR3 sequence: CASSLAGQGGNEQYF. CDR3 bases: TGTGCCAGCAGCTTGGCGGGACAGGGGGGAAACGAGCAGTACTTC. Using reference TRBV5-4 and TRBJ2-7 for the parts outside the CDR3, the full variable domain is ETGVTQSPTHLIKTRGQQVTLRCSSQSGHNTVSWYQQALGQGPQFIFQYYREEENGRGNFPPRFSGLQFPNYSSELNVNALELDDSALYLCASSLAGQGGNEQYFGPGTRLTVT.